The 11 T cell receptor beta chains reported below all come from one sample, sequenced in a study of OX40 agonist ivuxolimab in advanced cancers. Some clones are missing from TCRdb's copy, which holds only in-frame ones; the method was immunoSEQ multiplex PCR. The sample lists approximately 89,000 clones, around 87% occurring once. The source material was CD4+ or CD8+ T cells sorted from blood, sampled in a trial of the OX40 agonist ivuxolimab. These receptors originate from an adult with an advanced solid tumor such as melanoma, head and neck, liver or kidney cancer.

This sequence joins TRBV5-1 and TRBJ2-2, with 8 bases that match TRBD1. CDR1 is SGHRS, CDR2 YFSETQ, per germline. J gave up 5 bases and V 10 bases, and 10 bases lay outside the gene matches. This CDR3 has 14 amino acids. The CDR3 is CAGSTGEKTGELFF. CDR3 DNA: TGCGCCGGATCGACAGGGGAGAAGACCGGGGAGCTGTTTTTT. Full variable domain (outside the CDR3, taken from reference TRBV5-1 and TRBJ2-2): KAGVTQTPRYLIKTRGQQVTLSCSPISGHRSVSWYQQTPGQGLQFLFEYFSETQRNKGNFPGRFSGRQFSNSRSEMNVSTLELGDSALYLCAGSTGEKTGELFFGEGSRLTVL.

There are a few counts of this clone. The chain has TRBV10-2 and TRBJ2-7; D is unresolved. V was pared by 5 bases and J by 2 bases, with 7 bases between. This CDR3 spans 12 amino acids. Germline assignment: CDR1 WSHSY and CDR2 SAAADI. In DNA form, the CDR3 reads TGCGCCAGCAGTAGTACTACCTACGAGCAGTACTTC. This encodes CASSSTTYEQYF.

This clone was counted only a few times. The V call is TRBV30, the J call TRBJ1-1; the D is unclear. Germline V gives CDR1 GTSNPN, CDR2 SVGIG (reference sequence). Deletions cut 4 bases from V and 0 bases from J, with 12 bases between. This CDR3 is built from 14 residues. CDR3 in amino acids: CAWIRPIMNTEAFF. CDR3 sequence (DNA): TGTGCCTGGATTCGGCCGATTATGAACACTGAAGCTTTCTTT.

CDR3 sequence: CAWSIGGGSDEQYF. The CDR3 DNA reads TGTGCCTGGAGTATAGGCGGGGGGAGCGACGAGCAGTACTTC. This chain uses TRBV30 with TRBJ2-7, with 8 bases identical to TRBD2. Germline CDR1 and CDR2: GTSNPN and SVGIG (reference sequence). Germline trimming cut 2 bases from V and 5 bases from J; bases unmatched to any gene: 8. CDR3 length: 14 residues.

The chain combines TRBV4-3 with TRBJ1-4, with a tentative D call TRBD1 (6 bases). V was cut by 4 bases and J by 4 bases, with 13 bases left in between. Germline V gene lookup returns CDR1 LGHNA and CDR2 YSLEER. The CDR3 runs to 15 residues. CDR3 in amino acids: CASSLTGLNNEKLFF. CDR3 bases: TGCGCCAGCAGCCTTACAGGGTTAAATAATGAAAAACTGTTTTTT.

V usage is TRBV9 and J usage is TRBJ2-3; D gene ambiguous. Germline V gene data show CDR1 as SGDLS and CDR2 as YYNGEE. Trimming pared 6 bases from V and 0 bases from J, leaving 17 bases between. This CDR3 has 16 amino acids. The chain's CDR3 is CASTARWAASTDTQYF. For the CDR3, the DNA is TGTGCCAGCACCGCACGTTGGGCAGCTAGCACAGATACGCAGTATTTT. Using reference TRBV9 and TRBJ2-3 for the parts outside the CDR3, the full variable domain is DSGVTQTPKHLITATGQRVTLRCSPRSGDLSVYWYQQSLDQGLQFLIQYYNGEERAKGNILERFSAQQFPDLHSELNLSSLELGDSALYFCASTARWAASTDTQYFGPGTRLTVL.

CDR3 residues: CASSLSGLGNQPQHF. In DNA form, the CDR3 reads TGTGCCAGCAGCTTGTCGGGGCTGGGAAATCAGCCCCAGCATTTT. The chain joins TRBV7-2 to TRBJ1-5, with D perhaps matching TRBD1 (5 bases). Trimming cost V 3 bases and J 4 bases, with 13 bases left between them. Germline lookup yields CDR1 SGHTA and CDR2 FQGNSA. The CDR3 sequence is 15 residues long. Variable domain in full (rest from reference TRBV7-2 and TRBJ1-5): GAGVSQSPSNKVTEKGKDVELRCDPISGHTALYWYRQSLGQGLEFLIYFQGNSAPDKSGLPSDRFSAERTGGSVSTLTIQRTQQEDSAVYLCASSLSGLGNQPQHFGDGTRLSIL.

This chain links TRBV19 with TRBJ2-7, with 7 bases matching TRBD1. The germline V gene has CDR1 LNHDA and CDR2 SQIVND (reference sequence). The J segment lost 2 bases and the V segment lost 5 bases, leaving 6 bases of the junction unmatched. The CDR3 runs to 14 residues. The CDR3 DNA is TGTGCCAGTAGTCCCCGGGACAGAACCTACGAGCAGTACTTC. Its protein is CASSPRDRTYEQYF.

The rearrangement joins TRBV7-2 to TRBJ2-6; perhaps TRBD1 as D (5 bases). Trimming pared 2 bases from V and 2 bases from J, leaving 7 bases between. This CDR3 region has 15 residues. The V gene's germline CDR1 is SGHTA and CDR2 FQGNSA. The CDR3 region is CASSLRQPGANVLTF. In DNA form, the CDR3 reads TGTGCCAGCAGCTTACGACAGCCTGGGGCCAACGTCCTGACTTTC.

This clone came up a few times. The chain links TRBV4-2 to TRBJ1-1; 8 nucleotides align to TRBD1. Germline CDR1 and CDR2: LGHNA and YNFKEQ. Unmatched junction bases numbered 4, after V lost 1 base and J lost 6 bases. The CDR3 spans 14 residues. The chain's CDR3 is CASSQADRVSEAFF. Written as DNA, the CDR3 is TGTGCCAGCAGCCAAGCGGACAGGGTCTCTGAAGCTTTCTTT.

The chain links TRBV11-2 to TRBJ2-1; D not certain. The CDR3 contains 17 residues. V gave up 5 bases and J gave up 6 bases, with 23 bases separating them. Per the germline V gene, CDR1 is SGHAT and CDR2 is FQNNGV. The CDR3 loop is CASSRTSGPLGSNEQFF. DNA for the CDR3: TGTGCCAGCAGCCGAACAAGTGGCCCTCTAGGTAGCAATGAGCAGTTCTTC. The full variable domain, its missing parts supplied by reference TRBV11-2 and TRBJ2-1, is EAGVAQSPRYKIIEKRQSVAFWCNPISGHATLYWYQQILGQGPKLLIQFQNNGVVDDSQLPKDRFSAERLKGVDSTLKIQPAKLEDSAVYLCASSRTSGPLGSNEQFFGPGTRLTVL.